This T cell receptor beta chain was sequenced for a study of shared clonotypes between healthy human individuals. Study observations and caveats: Naive CD4 clonotypes overlapped across several donors at approximately 5.3%. Depth was large, yet rarefaction showed that sorted-subset sequencing was incomplete. Genetic and exposure-history diversity was limited by the small donor number.

Germline lookup yields CDR1 SGHTA and CDR2 FQGTGA. V was shortened by 6 bases and J by 3 bases, with 13 bases between the two germline ends. This CDR3 has 14 residues. This clone was seen once. The antigen is undetermined. This table comes from immunoSEQ multiplex PCR, and its TCRdb copy is limited to in-frame clones, with some not included. The repertoire includes about 180,000 clones, approximately 92% of them detected once, and 0.067% sits in the top ten. This chain connects TRBV7-3 to TRBJ2-3; maybe TRBD2 (5 bases). The TCR originated in a woman aged 25 to 39 in good health. The sequenced sample consisted of naive CD4+ T cells sorted from blood. Sample subset: CD45RA+ positively selected. The CDR3 protein is CASSPDSGTDTQYF. In nucleotides, the CDR3 is TGTGCCAGCAGTCCAGACTCGGGAACAGATACGCAGTATTTT.